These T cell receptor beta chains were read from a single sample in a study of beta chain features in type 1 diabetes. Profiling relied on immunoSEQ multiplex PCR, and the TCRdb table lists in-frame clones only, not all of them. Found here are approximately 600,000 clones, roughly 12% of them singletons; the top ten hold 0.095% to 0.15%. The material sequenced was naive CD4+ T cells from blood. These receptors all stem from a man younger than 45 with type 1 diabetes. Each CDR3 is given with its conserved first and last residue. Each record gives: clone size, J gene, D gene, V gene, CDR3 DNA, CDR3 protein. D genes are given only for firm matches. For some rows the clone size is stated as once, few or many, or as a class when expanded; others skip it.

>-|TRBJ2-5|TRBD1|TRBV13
TGTGCCAGCAGCCCCCGACAGGGGCGGGGGACCCAGTACTTC
CASSPRQGRGTQYF
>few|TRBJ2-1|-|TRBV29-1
TGCAGCGTCGGCTCTAGCGTCTGGAACAATGAGCAGTTCTTC
CSVGSSVWNNEQFF
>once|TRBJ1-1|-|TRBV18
TGTGCCAGCTCACCGATTTTGGAGGGAATGAACACTGAAGCTTTCTTT
CASSPILEGMNTEAFF
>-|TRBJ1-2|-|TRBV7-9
TGTGCCAGCAGCTCAGGGCCCCATTTACCGGCTGGCTACACCTTC
CASSSGPHLPAGYTF
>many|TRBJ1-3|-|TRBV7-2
TGTGCCAGCAGCTTAGGGTCTGGAAACACCATATATTTT
CASSLGSGNTIYF
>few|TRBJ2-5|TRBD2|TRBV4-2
TGTGCCAGCAGCCAAGTTCAGCGGGGGGCATACCAAGAGACCCAGTACTTC
CASSQVQRGAYQETQYF
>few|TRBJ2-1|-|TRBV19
TGTGCCAGTAGTTTTACAGGCAATGAGCAGTTCTTC
CASSFTGNEQFF
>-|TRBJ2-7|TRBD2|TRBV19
TGTGCCAGTAGTAAAGCGGGGTTACCCTACGAGCAGTACTTC
CASSKAGLPYEQYF
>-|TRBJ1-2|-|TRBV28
TGTGCCAGCACACAGAACGGCTATGGCTACACCTTC
CASTQNGYGYTF
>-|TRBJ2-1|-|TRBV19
TGTGCCAGTAGATACAGGGACTCCTACAATGAGCAGTTCTTC
CASRYRDSYNEQFF
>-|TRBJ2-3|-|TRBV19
TGTGCCAGTAAGCGGTCTGGAGGCCCAGATACGCAGTATTTT
CASKRSGGPDTQYF
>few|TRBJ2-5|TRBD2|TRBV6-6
TGTGCCAGCAGTTACGATAGGGGAGGGTGGGAGACCCAGTACTTC
CASSYDRGGWETQYF
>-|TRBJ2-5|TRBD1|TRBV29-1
TGCAGCGCTCATGGGACAGTAAAGACCCAGTACTTC
CSAHGTVKTQYF
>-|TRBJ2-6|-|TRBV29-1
TGCAGCGTTGATTTTCCCGGAGGGACCCCAAAAGGCTCTGGGGCCAACGTCCTGACTTTC
CSVDFPGGTPKGSGANVLTF
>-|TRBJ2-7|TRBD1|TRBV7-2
TGTGCCAGCAGCTTGACAGGGGGTCGATACTACGAGCAGTACTTC
CASSLTGGRYYEQYF
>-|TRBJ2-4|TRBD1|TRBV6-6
TGTGCCAGCAGTTACTTGAGGACAGGGATGACGAACATTCAGTACTTC
CASSYLRTGMTNIQYF
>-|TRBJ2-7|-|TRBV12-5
TGTGCTAGCCGAGTAGGGCACGACGAGCAGTACTTC
CASRVGHDEQYF
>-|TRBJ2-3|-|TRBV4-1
TGCGCCAGCAGCCAAGTCTTGACTAGGGGGGGGCCGCCAGATACGCAGTATTTT
CASSQVLTRGGPPDTQYF
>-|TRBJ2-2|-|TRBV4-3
TGCGCCAGCAGCCAAGATACGGGGTCCGGGGAGCTGTTTTTT
CASSQDTGSGELFF
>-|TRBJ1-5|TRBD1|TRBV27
TGTGCCAGCAGTTCGACAGGGTGGAATCAGCCCCAGCATTTT
CASSSTGWNQPQHF
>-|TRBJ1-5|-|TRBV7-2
TGTGCCAGCAGCTTTGGGCCAAATCAGCCCCAGCATTTT
CASSFGPNQPQHF
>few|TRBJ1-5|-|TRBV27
TGTGCCAGCAGTGAGGTCGGGCAACCCCAGCATTTT
CASSEVGQPQHF
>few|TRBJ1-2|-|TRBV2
TGTGCCAGCAGTGAACCTGGGTTCGGCTACACCTTC
CASSEPGFGYTF
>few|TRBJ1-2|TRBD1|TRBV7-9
TGTGCCAGCAGCATCGGACAGGAAGCGATCTATGGCTACACCTTC
CASSIGQEAIYGYTF
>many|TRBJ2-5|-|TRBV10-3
TGTGCCATCAGTGAGTCGGCGGGGGCACCGGACTTC
CAISESAGAPDF
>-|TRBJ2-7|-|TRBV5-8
TGTGCCAGCATCCTCTTTGGGGGTGTGAACGAGCAGTACTTC
CASILFGGVNEQYF
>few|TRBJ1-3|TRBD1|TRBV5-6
TGTGCCAGCAGCTTAACTCCGGGACAGGGGTTCTCTGGAAACACCATATATTTT
CASSLTPGQGFSGNTIYF
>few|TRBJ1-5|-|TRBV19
TGTGCCAGTAGTATGGGCCGGTATAGCAATCAGCCCCAGCATTTT
CASSMGRYSNQPQHF
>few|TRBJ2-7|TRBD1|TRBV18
TGTGCCAGCTCACCCAGGACAGGCCTTCTCCTCGACGAGCAGTACTTC
CASSPRTGLLLDEQYF
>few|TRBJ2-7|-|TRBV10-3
TGTGCCATCAGTGGCGGGGTTGATTACGAGCAGTACTTC
CAISGGVDYEQYF
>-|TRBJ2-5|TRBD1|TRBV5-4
TGTGCCAGCAGCTGGGACAGGTTCGAGACCCAGTACTTC
CASSWDRFETQYF
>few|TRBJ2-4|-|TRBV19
TGTGCCAGTAGGCCAGATAGGAACATTCAGTACTTC
CASRPDRNIQYF
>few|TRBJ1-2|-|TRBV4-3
TGCGCCAGCAGCCAAGTAGGCCAGGGACATGGCTACACCTTC
CASSQVGQGHGYTF
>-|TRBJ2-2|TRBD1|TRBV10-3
TGTGCCATCAAGGGGACAGCCAACACCGGGGAGCTGTTTTTT
CAIKGTANTGELFF
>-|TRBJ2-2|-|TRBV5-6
TGTGCCAGCAGCCCGGACACGAACACCGGGGAGCTGTTTTTT
CASSPDTNTGELFF
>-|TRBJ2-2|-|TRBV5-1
TGCGCCAGCAGCTTCCCGGGACCGGCGGGCACCGGGGAGCTGTTTTTT
CASSFPGPAGTGELFF
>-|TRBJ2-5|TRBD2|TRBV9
TGTGCCAGCAGCGCCCCGATTGACGGACTAGCGGGGGGACCGGCCCGGACGGCCCAGTACTTC
CASSAPIDGLAGGPARTAQYF
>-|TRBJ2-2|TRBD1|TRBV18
TGTGCCAGCTCACCGCAGGGGGCGCACACCGGGGAGCTGTTTTTT
CASSPQGAHTGELFF
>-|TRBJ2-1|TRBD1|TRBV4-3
TGCGCCAGCAGCCTCGGACAGGGGTCCCTCAATGAGCAGTTCTTC
CASSLGQGSLNEQFF
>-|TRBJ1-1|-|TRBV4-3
TGCGCCAGCAGCCAAGGACGGGCGAACACTGAAGCTTTCTTT
CASSQGRANTEAFF
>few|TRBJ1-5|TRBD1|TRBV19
TGTGCCAGTAGCGACAGGGGGAATCAGCCCCAGCATTTT
CASSDRGNQPQHF
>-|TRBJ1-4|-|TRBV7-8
TGTGCCAGCAGCCCTCCCCCGGCAGGATTTAATGAAAAACTGTTTTTT
CASSPPPAGFNEKLFF
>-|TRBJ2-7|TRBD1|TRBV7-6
TGTGCCAGCAGCTTAAGTGGGACAGCCGAACCCTACGAGCAGTACTTC
CASSLSGTAEPYEQYF
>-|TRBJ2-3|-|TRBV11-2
TGTGCCAGCAGCTTAGAACGGGGTCGCACAGATACGCAGTATTTT
CASSLERGRTDTQYF
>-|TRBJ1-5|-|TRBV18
TGTGCCAGCTCACCACAGGGGAAGGAGCCCCAGCATTTT
CASSPQGKEPQHF
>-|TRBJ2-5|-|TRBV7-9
TGTGCCAGCAGCTCATACACCAGCCAAGAGACCCAGTACTTC
CASSSYTSQETQYF
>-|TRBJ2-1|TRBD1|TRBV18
TGTGCCAGCTCAAGGGACAGTCCCAACTCCTACAATGAGCAGTTCTTC
CASSRDSPNSYNEQFF
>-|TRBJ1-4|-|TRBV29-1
TGCAGCGTTACCCAGGGCAGGGTAGATGAAAAACTGTTTTTT
CSVTQGRVDEKLFF
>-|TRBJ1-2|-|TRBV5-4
TGTGCCAGCAGCTTGGACAGCTATGGCTACACCTTC
CASSLDSYGYTF
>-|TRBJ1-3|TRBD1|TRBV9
TGTGCCAGCAGCCCTCAACAGGGGCTGCTTGGAAACACCATATATTTT
CASSPQQGLLGNTIYF
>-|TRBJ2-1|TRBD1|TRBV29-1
TGCAGCGTTGAAAAGCCCGGGACAGGGACCTACAATGAGCAGTTCTTC
CSVEKPGTGTYNEQFF
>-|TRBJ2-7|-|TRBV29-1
TGCAGCGTTGGCGGGCAGCGGACCTACGAGCAGTACTTC
CSVGGQRTYEQYF
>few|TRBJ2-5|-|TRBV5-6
TGTGCCAGCAGCCCACCCAAGCAGGGGCATCCCAGCCAAGAGACCCAGTACTTC
CASSPPKQGHPSQETQYF
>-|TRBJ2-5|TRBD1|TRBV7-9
TGTGCCAGCAGCAGAGGGACAGTAAAAGAGACCCAGTACTTC
CASSRGTVKETQYF
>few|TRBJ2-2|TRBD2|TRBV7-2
TGTGCCAGCAGCTTAGCGCCTAGCGGGTCGTGGACCGGGGAGCTGTTTTTT
CASSLAPSGSWTGELFF
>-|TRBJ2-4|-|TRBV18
TGTGCCAGCTCACCGGAGGGACTTCCTAACATTCAGTACTTC
CASSPEGLPNIQYF
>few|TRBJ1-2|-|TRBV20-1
TGCAGTGCTAGCACGGACTATGGCTACACCTTC
CSASTDYGYTF
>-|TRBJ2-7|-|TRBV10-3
TGTGCCATCAGTGAGTCGACCCTGAAGGGCGAGCAGTACTTC
CAISESTLKGEQYF
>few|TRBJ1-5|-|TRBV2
TGTGCCAGCAGTGATACAGGTGGGGTTGGGAATCAGCCCCAGCATTTT
CASSDTGGVGNQPQHF
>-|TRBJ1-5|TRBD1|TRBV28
TGTGCCAGCAGCCAAACAGGGGGTAGATTTCAGCCCCAGCATTTT
CASSQTGGRFQPQHF